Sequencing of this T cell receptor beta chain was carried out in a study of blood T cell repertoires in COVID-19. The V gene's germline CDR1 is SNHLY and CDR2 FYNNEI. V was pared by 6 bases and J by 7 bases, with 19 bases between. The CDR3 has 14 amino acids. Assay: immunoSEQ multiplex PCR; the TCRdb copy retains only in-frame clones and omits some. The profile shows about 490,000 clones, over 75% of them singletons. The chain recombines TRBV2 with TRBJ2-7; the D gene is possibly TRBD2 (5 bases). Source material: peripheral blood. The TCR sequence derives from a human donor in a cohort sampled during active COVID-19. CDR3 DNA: TGTGCCAGCAGACCCGGACTTTCTTCCCTAGAGCAGTACTTC. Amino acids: CASRPGLSSLEQYF.